The rows below give T cell receptor beta chains drawn from one sample of a study of cytomegalovirus exposure and HLA in healthy donors. Method: immunoSEQ multiplex PCR; TCRdb's copy keeps in-frame clones and lacks some. The data show 90,000 to 140,000 clones, approximately 86% seen once. Sequenced input: PBMCs. These receptors were taken from a woman under 30 in good health and CMV-seropositive. Both conserved end residues are part of each CDR3. A D gene is named only where the DNA matches it firmly. Not every row has a clone size; where given, it reads once, few, many or a size class.

j_gene	v_gene	d_gene	abundance	CDR3aa	CDR3nt
TRBJ2-1	TRBV6-4	TRBD2	-	CASSAGGSYNEQFF	TGTGCCAGCAGTGCGGGAGGCTCCTACAATGAGCAGTTCTTC
TRBJ2-7	TRBV4-1	TRBD1	-	CASSPGTGASYEQYF	TGCGCCAGCAGCCCTGGGACAGGGGCTTCGTACGAGCAGTACTTC
TRBJ1-1	TRBV12-5	-	-	CASGLVLTGQGTEAFF	TGTGCTAGTGGTTTGGTACTAACAGGGCAAGGCACTGAAGCTTTCTTT
TRBJ1-1	TRBV29-1	-	-	CSVDPHARVGTEAFF	TGCAGCGTTGACCCCCATGCCAGGGTAGGGACTGAAGCTTTCTTT
TRBJ2-1	TRBV19	TRBD2	-	CASSFLRGTSYGRLLGNEQFF	TGTGCCAGTAGTTTCCTCCGGGGGACTTCTTACGGGAGGCTCTTGGGCAATGAGCAGTTCTTC
TRBJ2-7	TRBV5-1	-	few	CASSPGAGTYEQYF	TGCGCCAGCAGCCCTGGGGCGGGGACCTACGAGCAGTACTTC
TRBJ1-1	TRBV28	-	-	CASTPRGTEAFF	TGTGCCAGCACACCCAGGGGAACTGAAGCTTTCTTT
TRBJ1-5	TRBV6-1	TRBD1	-	CASSETPGQGHQPQHF	TGTGCCAGCAGTGAGACTCCGGGACAGGGCCATCAGCCCCAGCATTTT
TRBJ1-1	TRBV2	TRBD1	-	CASRPFLTGDKDTEAFF	TGTGCCAGCAGGCCATTCCTTACAGGGGACAAGGACACTGAAGCTTTCTTT
TRBJ2-7	TRBV5-4	-	-	CASIRPSSYEQYF	TGTGCCAGCATCCGTCCGAGCTCCTACGAGCAGTACTTC
TRBJ2-1	TRBV9	-	-	CASSERSGNEQFF	TGTGCCAGCAGCGAACGTTCAGGCAATGAGCAGTTCTTC
TRBJ2-1	TRBV7-9	-	-	CASSPPTGRAYNEQFF	TGTGCCAGCAGCCCCCCCACAGGACGAGCGTACAATGAGCAGTTCTTC
TRBJ2-3	TRBV9	-	-	CASSVGLDRTDTQYF	TGTGCCAGCAGCGTAGGACTCGACCGCACAGATACGCAGTATTTT
TRBJ2-1	TRBV7-2	TRBD2	-	CASSLGRLLAGGPEQFF	TGTGCCAGCAGCTTAGGCCGACTTTTAGCGGGGGGGCCTGAGCAGTTCTTC
TRBJ1-2	TRBV7-6	-	-	CASSPQGTGYGYTF	TGTGCCAGCAGCCCACAGGGTACGGGCTATGGCTACACCTTC
TRBJ2-3	TRBV19	TRBD2	once	CASSSGSHSTDTQYF	TGTGCCAGTAGTAGCGGGAGCCATAGCACAGATACGCAGTATTTT
TRBJ1-4	TRBV28	-	few	CASSHRHSNEKLFF	TGTGCCAGCAGTCACCGTCACAGTAATGAAAAACTGTTTTTT
TRBJ2-5	TRBV7-6	-	-	CASSILRTETQYF	TGTGCCAGCAGCATACTTCGTACGGAGACCCAGTACTTC
TRBJ1-6	TRBV18	TRBD1	-	CASSPRDGTGNSPLHF	TGTGCCAGCTCACCCCGGGATGGGACAGGGAATTCACCCCTCCACTTT
TRBJ2-1	TRBV27	TRBD1	-	CASKTGGPYNEQFF	TGTGCCAGCAAAACAGGGGGCCCCTACAATGAGCAGTTCTTC
TRBJ2-3	TRBV7-8	-	-	CASSLREAHRLEDTQYF	TGTGCCAGCAGCTTAAGAGAGGCACATAGGCTGGAGGATACGCAGTATTTT
TRBJ2-3	TRBV29-1	-	-	CSVMTRFTDTQYF	TGCAGCGTTATGACTAGGTTCACAGATACGCAGTATTTT